This entry lists 31 T cell receptor beta chains sequenced from one sample in a study of identical twins. TCRdb processed the 5' RACE reads anew with MiXCR; each CDR3 protein has one entry. The sample lists 550,000 to 800,000 distinct CDR3 sequences, just over 7% seen once, with about 1.6% in the top ten. These sequences were also reported in another study, on yellow fever vaccine responses in identical twins.

Input material: PBMCs. These receptors were obtained from a woman aged 18-35 years in good health.

This clonotype was detected ten times or more. V usage is TRBV7-9 and J usage is TRBJ1-1; D ambiguous. CDR3 length: 13 amino acids. Germline V gives CDR1 SEHNR, CDR2 FQNEAQ (reference sequence). V gave up 6 bases and J gave up 2 bases, with 10 bases separating them. This chain's CDR3 is CASRPDVNTEAFF. The CDR3 nucleotides read TGTGCCAGCAGACCCGACGTAAACACTGAAGCTTTCTTT.

The chain couples TRBV12-3 or TRBV12-4 to TRBJ1-5; 7 positions agree with TRBD1. Losses at the gene ends were 6 bases for V and 0 bases for J; bases not matched to a gene: 5. The CDR3 has 15 amino acids. The CDR3, as DNA: TGTGCCAGCAGGCTGGGACAGTTTAGCAATCAGCCCCAGCATTTT. Protein product: CASRLGQFSNQPQHF.

This chain connects TRBV2 to TRBJ2-5, with TRBD1 matching 10 bases. J was trimmed by 4 bases and V by 6 bases; bases with no gene match: 8. The CDR3 sequence is 15 residues long. The germline CDR1 and CDR2 sequences are SNHLY and FYNNEI. The CDR3 nucleotides are TGTGCCAGCAGGCGGACGACAGGGGGCACAGAGACCCAGTACTTC. Protein product: CASRRTTGGTETQYF.

This clonotype was found many times. The chain is built from TRBV12-3 or TRBV12-4 and TRBJ1-2; D is unclear. The germline V and J ends were trimmed by 5 bases and 8 bases, with 15 bases remaining between them. This CDR3 comprises 13 residues. The CDR3 coding sequence is TGTGCCAGCAGTCACGACACCTTTGTGGGCTACACCTTC. Encoded protein: CASSHDTFVGYTF.

V usage is TRBV20-1 and J usage is TRBJ2-3, with no clear D. This CDR3 contains 11 residues. The V end was cut by 3 bases, the J end by 4 bases, with 5 bases between. The V gene's germline CDR1 is DFQATT and CDR2 SNEGSKA (reference sequence). CDR3 residues: CSARLPDTQYF. The CDR3 nucleotides are TGCAGTGCTAGGTTGCCAGATACGCAGTATTTT.

The CDR3 nucleotides are TGCAGTGCTAGACTAGCGGGGGGCCTAGATACGCAGTATTTT. Its translation: CSARLAGGLDTQYF. This sequence joins TRBV20-1 and TRBJ2-3, with TRBD2 matching 11 bases. This CDR3 has 14 amino acids. CDR1 is DFQATT and CDR2 is SNEGSKA in the germline V gene (reference sequence). Trimming took 2 bases from V and 5 from J; bases not matched to a gene: 3.

CDR3 DNA sequence: TGCAGCGTGGGACGGGGACAGGGCACGAACACTGAAGCTTTCTTT. It codes for CSVGRGQGTNTEAFF. The V gene is TRBV29-1, the J gene TRBJ1-1; 9 bases fit TRBD1. This CDR3 comprises 15 residues. V lost 6 bases to trimming and J lost 1 base; unmatched junction nucleotides: 9. CDR1 is SQVTM and CDR2 is ANQGSEA in the germline V gene.

The rearrangement joins TRBV6-4 to TRBJ2-7; TRBD2 matches at 14 bases. Germline CDR1 reads MRHNA; CDR2 reads SNTAGT. V shed 7 bases, J shed 0 bases, and the junction held 8 bases outside the gene matches. The CDR3 has 17 residues. CDR3 residues: CASTDGLAGGLSYEQYF. The CDR3 coding sequence is TGTGCCAGCACCGACGGACTAGCGGGAGGCCTCTCCTACGAGCAGTACTTC.

This clonotype was seen only a few times. The chain carries TRBV7-6 and TRBJ2-3; weak D call: TRBD1 (6 bases). Germline CDR1 is SGHVS and CDR2 is FNYEAQ. This CDR3 is 14 amino acids long. Trimming took 5 bases from V and 6 from J, leaving 15 bases between them. CDR3 in DNA: TGTGCCAGCAGCCCCAGGGGACATAGGGATACGCAGTATTTT. It translates to CASSPRGHRDTQYF.

This clonotype appeared a few times. The chain has TRBV12-3 or TRBV12-4 and TRBJ2-5; 9 nucleotides match TRBD1. Trimming took 6 bases from V and 4 from J; bases not matched to a gene: 9. The CDR3 has 15 residues. The CDR3 reads CASRGTGGDGETQYF. The CDR3, as DNA: TGTGCCAGCAGGGGTACAGGGGGCGACGGAGAGACCCAGTACTTC.

The chain links TRBV12-3 or TRBV12-4 to TRBJ2-7; 11 bases are shared with TRBD2. Germline trimming cut 6 bases from V and 1 base from J; bases unmatched to any gene: 2. This CDR3 comprises 14 residues. CDR3 sequence reads: CASRLAGESYEQYF. CDR3 bases: TGTGCCAGCAGACTAGCGGGGGAATCCTACGAGCAGTACTTC.

The V and J genes are TRBV10-3 and TRBJ2-3, with 9 positions matching TRBD2. V dropped 7 bases and J dropped 5; count of bases not matched to a gene: 10. CDR1 is ENHRY and CDR2 is SYGVKD in the germline V gene. The length of the CDR3 is 15 residues. The DNA for the CDR3 is TGTGCCATCATTCCCGGGACTAGCATCGGAGATACGCAGTATTTT. As protein: CAIIPGTSIGDTQYF.

There are a few counts of this clonotype. The chain joins TRBV7-3 to TRBJ2-1, with 14 bases that match TRBD2. V dropped 5 bases and J dropped 5; count of bases not matched to a gene: 5. CDR1 is SGHTA, CDR2 FQGTGA, per germline. The CDR3 consists of 16 residues. This CDR3 is CASSTRLAGGNNEQFF. The CDR3 coding sequence is TGTGCCAGCAGCACTCGACTAGCGGGAGGGAACAATGAGCAGTTCTTC.

J is TRBJ2-6 and V is TRBV9; D possibly corresponds to TRBD2 (5 bases). The CDR3 is 15 amino acids. The V end lost 0 bases, the J end lost 3 bases, and 7 bases lay between the germline ends. Germline CDR1 is SGDLS and CDR2 is YYNGEE. In nucleotides, the CDR3 is TGTGCCAGCAGCGTAGTAGCGCTTGGGGCCAACGTCCTGACTTTC. This translates into CASSVVALGANVLTF.

This chain uses TRBV5-6 with TRBJ2-1; 8 nucleotides align to TRBD2. Trimming cost V 4 bases and J 7 bases; bases outside gene matches: 28. There are 21 residues in the CDR3. Germline CDR1 is SGHDT and CDR2 is YYEEEE. DNA of the CDR3: TGTGCCAGCAGCCCCGGGGGCCTCCCCTCCGGACTAGCTTGTCTGGGGAATGAGCAGTTCTTC. Translated, it gives CASSPGGLPSGLACLGNEQFF. Looking up the rest from reference TRBV5-6 and TRBJ2-1 gives the full variable domain: DAGVTQSPTHLIKTRGQQVTLRCSPKSGHDTVSWYQQALGQGPQFIFQYYEEEERQRGNFPDRFSGHQFPNYSSELNVNALLLGDSALYLCASSPGGLPSGLACLGNEQFFGPGTRLTVL.

This clonotype was picked up a small number of times. The chain couples TRBV7-6 to TRBJ2-3, with D hard to call. The CDR3 is 16 residues long. Per the germline V gene, CDR1 is SGHVS and CDR2 is FNYEAQ. Deletions cut 2 bases from V and 4 bases from J, with 16 bases between. The CDR3 sequence: CASSLSPAALADTQYF. The CDR3, as DNA: TGTGCCAGCAGCTTAAGTCCCGCGGCCCTAGCAGATACGCAGTATTTT.

This clonotype was seen more than once but under ten times. V gene TRBV5-6 combines with J gene TRBJ1-1; D is unresolved. The ends were cut back, 1 base at V and 3 bases at J, with 13 bases in the middle. Germline V lookup: CDR1 SGHDT, CDR2 YYEEEE. The CDR3 totals 15 residues. The CDR3 DNA follows: TGTGCCAGCAGCTTGTGGTCCCTCCGAGACACTGAAGCTTTCTTT. Translated, it gives CASSLWSLRDTEAFF.

The chain employs TRBV19 and TRBJ1-1, with D unclear. Per the germline V gene, CDR1 is LNHDA and CDR2 is SQIVND (reference sequence). This CDR3 spans 13 amino acids. V gave up 6 bases and J gave up 0 bases, with 8 bases separating them. The CDR3 bases are TGTGCCAGTAGGGCCAGTCTGAACACTGAAGCTTTCTTT. Encoded protein: CASRASLNTEAFF.

This clonotype was counted many times. The chain uses TRBV4-1 and TRBJ1-4; D is undetermined. The CDR3 extends over 11 amino acids. Trimming took off 6 bases at V and 8 bases at J, with 7 bases between the two ends. The germline CDR1 and CDR2 sequences are MGHRA and YSYEKL. This CDR3 is CASSDPEKLFF. CDR3 nucleotides: TGCGCCAGCAGTGATCCAGAAAAACTGTTTTTT.

This clonotype has just a few counts. The gene calls are TRBV20-1 and TRBJ2-7; D perhaps matches TRBD1 (6 bases). The CDR3 runs 14 residues. CDR1 is DFQATT and CDR2 is SNEGSKA in the germline V gene (reference sequence). The DNA of the CDR3 is TGCAGGGGCCCTAGGGCAGGGGAAAACTACGAGCAGTACGTC. As protein: CRGPRAGENYEQYV.

The CDR3 here is CAIRLNRGKAYEQYV. In DNA, the CDR3 is TGTGCCATCAGACTCAACAGGGGAAAAGCCTACGAGCAGTACGTC. The V call is TRBV10-3, the J call TRBJ2-7; 7 nucleotides align to TRBD1. The germline CDR1 and CDR2 sequences are ENHRY and SYGVKD. V lost 6 bases, J lost 2 bases, and 10 bases stayed unmatched. The CDR3 sequence is 15 residues long.

The V gene is TRBV3-1, the J gene TRBJ2-3, with 7 bases matching TRBD2. The CDR3 spans 15 residues. Trimming cost V 5 bases and J 7 bases; bases outside gene matches: 12. Per germline, CDR1 LGHDT and CDR2 YNNKEL (reference sequence). CDR3 nucleotides: TGTGCCAGCAGCGCTAGCGGCGGGGGAGTAAATACGCAGTATTTT. Translated: CASSASGGGVNTQYF.

This clonotype showed up many times. The chain couples TRBV29-1 to TRBJ2-3; 8 bases are shared with TRBD1. V lost 2 bases, J lost 4 bases, and 5 bases stayed unmatched. The CDR3 consists of 14 residues. CDR1 and CDR2 (germline): SQVTM, ANQGSEA. CDR3 amino acids: CSVERTGSADTQYF. For the CDR3, the DNA is TGCAGCGTTGAAAGGACAGGGTCCGCAGATACGCAGTATTTT.

This clonotype was counted only a few times. The J gene is TRBJ1-2, the V gene TRBV5-1, with 7 bases that match TRBD1. CDR1 and CDR2 from the germline V gene are SGHRS and YFSETQ. This CDR3 has 15 amino acids. Trimming cost V 4 bases and J 4 bases; bases outside gene matches: 10. The CDR3 region is CASSPRDRGLYGYTF. The CDR3 DNA sequence: TGCGCCAGCAGCCCCCGGGACAGAGGTCTCTATGGCTACACCTTC.

This clonotype was counted ten times or more. CDR3 sequence reads: CASSQGQGGTGELFF. The CDR3 nucleotides are TGTGCCAGCAGCCAAGGACAGGGCGGCACCGGGGAGCTGTTTTTT. The rearrangement joins TRBV3-1 to TRBJ2-2, with 7 bases that match TRBD1. CDR1 is LGHDT and CDR2 is YNNKEL in the germline V gene (reference sequence). Losses at the gene ends were 1 base for V and 4 bases for J; bases not matched to a gene: 3. The CDR3 extends over 15 amino acids.

This clonotype was counted only a few times. The chain combines TRBV10-3 with TRBJ2-7, with a possible D match to TRBD2 (5 bases). V lost 2 bases and J 4 bases, leaving 9 bases between the germline ends. In germline, CDR1 is ENHRY, CDR2 SYGVKD. This CDR3 contains 13 residues. The CDR3 here is CAISEGELYEQYV. Written as DNA, the CDR3 is TGTGCCATCAGTGAGGGGGAGCTTTACGAGCAGTACGTC.

This clonotype was picked up a small number of times. The J gene is TRBJ1-6, the V gene TRBV6-6; D gene uncertain. CDR3 size: 12 residues. Trimming removed 10 bases from V and 7 bases from J, with 11 bases in between. Germline CDR1 reads MNHNY; CDR2 reads SVGAGI (reference sequence). The CDR3 protein is CATAGGNSPLHF. The CDR3 DNA follows: TGTGCCACAGCGGGCGGAAATTCACCCCTCCACTTT.

This clonotype was seen at least ten times. This chain uses TRBV12-3 or TRBV12-4 with TRBJ2-4; 7 nucleotides align to TRBD1. The CDR3 is 15 residues long. V trimming: 6 bases; J trimming: 8 bases; junction bases outside the gene matches: 13. The CDR3 protein is CASSRTGQKKDIQYF. Written as DNA, the CDR3 is TGTGCCAGCAGCAGAACGGGACAGAAGAAGGACATTCAGTACTTC.

This clonotype was found a few times. This rearrangement joins TRBV7-8 to TRBJ1-5; D not certain. Germline V gene data show CDR1 as SGHVS and CDR2 as FQNEAQ. V lost 0 bases and J lost 2, with 14 bases in between. The CDR3 sequence is 17 residues long. The CDR3, as DNA: TGTGCCAGCAGCTTAGCGCGGGGTGAAATAGGCAATCAGCCCCAGCATTTT. It yields the protein CASSLARGEIGNQPQHF.

J is TRBJ1-5 and V is TRBV12-3 or TRBV12-4; possibly TRBD1 for D (6 bases). V was shortened by 4 bases and J by 2 bases, with 12 bases between the two germline ends. The CDR3 consists of 15 residues. The CDR3 DNA sequence: TGTGCCAGCAGTTACCAGGGGTACGGCAATCAGCCCCAGCATTTT. This sequence encodes CASSYQGYGNQPQHF.

This clonotype was detected a few times. The V gene is TRBV20-1, the J gene TRBJ2-3, with 7 bases aligning to TRBD1. Trimming took 4 bases from V and 2 from J; bases not matched to a gene: 6. This CDR3 is built from 14 residues. CDR1 and CDR2 from the germline V gene are DFQATT and SNEGSKA (reference sequence). CDR3 in amino acids: CSATTGVFTDTQYF. In DNA, the CDR3 is TGCAGTGCTACTACAGGGGTTTTCACAGATACGCAGTATTTT.